The present entry profiles one T cell receptor beta chain with its context. The data are from a study of tumour-infiltrating T cells in Burkitt lymphoma. Background on the study: Survival, overall and progression-free, tracked with productive clonality.

The CDR3 covers 15 residues. Profiling relied on immunoSEQ multiplex PCR, and the TCRdb table lists in-frame clones only, not all of them. The table lists 11,000 to 15,000 clones, 30% of them singletons. This clonotype was obtained from a human donor with diffuse large B-cell lymphoma. The sequencing sample was made of tumor tissue. This chain connects TRBV1 to TRBJ1-5; TRBD1 was called by the table and not checked on the DNA. TRBV1 is deemed a pseudogene. The CDR3 coding sequence is TGCACCAGCAGCCAAGATCTCCAGAATAATCAGCCCCAGCATTTT. Translating it yields CTSSQDLQNNQPQHF.